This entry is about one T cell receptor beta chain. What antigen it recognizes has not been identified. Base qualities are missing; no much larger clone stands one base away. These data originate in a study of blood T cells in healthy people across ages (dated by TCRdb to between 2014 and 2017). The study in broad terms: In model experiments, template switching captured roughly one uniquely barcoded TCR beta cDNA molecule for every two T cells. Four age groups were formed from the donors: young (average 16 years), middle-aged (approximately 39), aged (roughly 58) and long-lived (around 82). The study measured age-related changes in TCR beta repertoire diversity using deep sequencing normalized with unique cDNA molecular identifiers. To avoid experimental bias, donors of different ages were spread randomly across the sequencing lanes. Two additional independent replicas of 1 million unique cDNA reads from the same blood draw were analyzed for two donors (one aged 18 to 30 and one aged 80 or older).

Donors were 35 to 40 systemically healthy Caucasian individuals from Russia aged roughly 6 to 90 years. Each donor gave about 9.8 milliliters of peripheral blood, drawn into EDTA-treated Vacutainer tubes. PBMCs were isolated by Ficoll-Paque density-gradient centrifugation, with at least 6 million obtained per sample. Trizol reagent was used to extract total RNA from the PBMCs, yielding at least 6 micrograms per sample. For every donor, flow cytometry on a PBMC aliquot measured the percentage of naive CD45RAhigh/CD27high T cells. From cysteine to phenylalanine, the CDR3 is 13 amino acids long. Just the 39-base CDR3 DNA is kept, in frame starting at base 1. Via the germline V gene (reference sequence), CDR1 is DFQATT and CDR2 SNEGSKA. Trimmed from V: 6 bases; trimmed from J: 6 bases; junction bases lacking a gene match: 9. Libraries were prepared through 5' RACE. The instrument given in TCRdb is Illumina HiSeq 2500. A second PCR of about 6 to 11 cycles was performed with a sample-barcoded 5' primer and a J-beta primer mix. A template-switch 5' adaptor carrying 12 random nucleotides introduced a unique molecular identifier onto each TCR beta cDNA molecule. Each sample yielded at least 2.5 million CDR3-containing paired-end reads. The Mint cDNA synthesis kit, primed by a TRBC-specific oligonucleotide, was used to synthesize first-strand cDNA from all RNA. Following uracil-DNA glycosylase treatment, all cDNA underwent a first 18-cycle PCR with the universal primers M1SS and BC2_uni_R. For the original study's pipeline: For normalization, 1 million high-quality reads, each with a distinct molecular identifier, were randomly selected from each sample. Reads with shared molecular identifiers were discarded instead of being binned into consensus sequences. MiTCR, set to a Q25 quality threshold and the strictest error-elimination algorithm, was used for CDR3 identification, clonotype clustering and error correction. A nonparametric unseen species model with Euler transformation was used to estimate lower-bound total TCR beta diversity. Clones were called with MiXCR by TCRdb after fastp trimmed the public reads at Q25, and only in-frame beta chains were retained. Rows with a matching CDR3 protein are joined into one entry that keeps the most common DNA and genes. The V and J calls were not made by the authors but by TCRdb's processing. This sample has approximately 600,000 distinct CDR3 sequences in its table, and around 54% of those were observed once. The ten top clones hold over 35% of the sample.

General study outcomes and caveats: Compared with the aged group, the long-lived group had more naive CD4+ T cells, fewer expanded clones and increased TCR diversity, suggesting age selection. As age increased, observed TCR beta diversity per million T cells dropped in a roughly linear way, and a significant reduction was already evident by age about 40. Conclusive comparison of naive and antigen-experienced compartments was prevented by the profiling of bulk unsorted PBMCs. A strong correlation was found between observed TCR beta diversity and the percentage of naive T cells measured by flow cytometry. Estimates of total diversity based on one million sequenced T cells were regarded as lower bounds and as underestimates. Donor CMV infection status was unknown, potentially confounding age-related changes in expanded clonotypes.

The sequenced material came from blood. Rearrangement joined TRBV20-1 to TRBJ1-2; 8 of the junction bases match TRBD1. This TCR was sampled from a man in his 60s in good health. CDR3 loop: CSAERQGAHGYTF. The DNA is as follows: TGCAGTGCCGAGAGGCAGGGGGCGCATGGCTACACCTTC.